These 19 T cell receptor beta chains were all obtained from the same sample, sequenced in a study of cytomegalovirus exposure and HLA in healthy donors. 60 Vbeta and 13 Jbeta primers were used in PCR. Sequencing was performed with immunoSEQ multiplex PCR; in TCRdb, only in-frame clones are kept and a portion is missing. This sample has under 200,000 clones, with around three quarters found just once. The source material was PBMCs. All receptors derive from a man aged 25 to 40 in good health and CMV-seropositive.

The V call is TRBV2, the J call TRBJ2-3; no clear D gene. V was trimmed by 4 bases and J by 0 bases, leaving 11 bases between them. Germline values: CDR1 SNHLY, CDR2 FYNNEI. The CDR3 has 15 residues. DNA of the CDR3: TGTGCCAGCAGTGCTCAGATTGCTAGCACAGATACGCAGTATTTT. This gives the protein CASSAQIASTDTQYF.

V usage is TRBV7-2 and J usage is TRBJ2-7, with 9 nucleotides matching TRBD1. The CDR3 totals 13 residues. V gave up 5 bases and J gave up 9 bases; unmatched junction bases: 8. Looked up from germline, CDR1 is SGHTA and CDR2 is FQGNSA. CDR3 DNA: TGTGCCAGCAGCCCGGGACAGGGAACAGTGCAGTACTTC. It yields the protein CASSPGQGTVQYF.

The chain employs TRBV5-5 and TRBJ2-7; the D gene is possibly TRBD1 (6 bases). CDR1 is SGHKS, CDR2 YYEKEE, per germline (reference sequence). The V gene lost 0 bases and the J gene lost 3 bases, with 10 bases spanning the gap. The CDR3 loop spans 14 amino acids. CDR3 nucleotides: TGTGCCAGCAGCTTGGCCAACAGGGACTACGAGCAGTACTTC. It is translated as CASSLANRDYEQYF.

This rearrangement joins TRBV19 to TRBJ2-7; D not certain. This CDR3 is 14 amino acids long. Germline loops: CDR1 LNHDA, CDR2 SQIVND (reference sequence). Trimming stripped 3 bases from V and 2 bases from J, with 11 bases between. CDR3 sequence reads: CASSIVPGTYEQYF. Here the CDR3 DNA reads TGTGCCAGTAGTATCGTCCCGGGTACCTACGAGCAGTACTTC.

The chain employs TRBV30 and TRBJ1-5; 12 bases agree with TRBD1. CDR3 length: 15 residues. Germline assignment: CDR1 GTSNPN and CDR2 SVGIG (reference sequence). Unmatched junction bases numbered 5, after V lost 2 bases and J lost 6 bases. CDR3 sequence (DNA): TGTGCCTGGAGTTTAGGGACAGGGGGCGTTCAGCCCCAGCATTTT. It yields the protein CAWSLGTGGVQPQHF.

This clone has just a few counts. Its ends do not fully match the called genes, so a read error is possible. The chain couples TRBV7-9 to TRBJ1-2, with D tentatively TRBD1 (5 bases). Germline-derived CDR1 and CDR2 are SEHNR and FQNEAQ (reference sequence). The CDR3 is 12 amino acids. The DNA of the CDR3 is TGTCCCAGCAGCCGCGACAGCTATGGCTACACCTTC. The encoded protein is CPSSRDSYGYTF.

The CDR3 nucleotides read TGTGCCACCAGCAGACAACAGGGAACCCCCTACGAGCAGTACTTC. Its translation: CATSRQQGTPYEQYF. This chain uses TRBV15 with TRBJ2-7; a possible D gene is TRBD1 (6 bases). This CDR3 is 15 amino acids long. Trimming shortened V by 2 bases and J by 2 bases, and 13 bases separated the two germline ends. CDR1 is LNHNV and CDR2 is YYDKDF in the germline V gene (reference sequence).

The CDR3 region has the DNA TGTGCCAGCAGTGAAATTCGGGGGGCGAACACTGAAGCTTTCTTT. Translating it yields CASSEIRGANTEAFF. This chain uses TRBV6-1 with TRBJ1-1, with a possible D match to TRBD1 (6 bases). This CDR3 region has 15 residues. The V gene's germline CDR1 is MNHNS and CDR2 SASEGT. V lost 2 bases and J 1 base, leaving 11 bases between the germline ends.

J is TRBJ2-5 and V is TRBV6-1; D is perhaps TRBD1 (5 bases). Trimming removed 0 bases from V and 4 bases from J, with 6 bases in between. Per the germline V gene, CDR1 is MNHNS and CDR2 is SASEGT. There are 13 residues in the CDR3. CDR3 sequence: CASSEAGAETQYF. CDR3 sequence (DNA): TGTGCCAGCAGTGAAGCAGGGGCAGAGACCCAGTACTTC.

V usage is TRBV11-2 and J usage is TRBJ2-7; D is ambiguous. Per the germline V gene, CDR1 is SGHAT and CDR2 is FQNNGV. CDR3 length equals 13 residues. Trimming pared 5 bases from V and 1 base from J, leaving 9 bases between. The CDR3 region has the DNA TGTGCCAGCAGCACCCCGACTTCCTACGAGCAGTACTTC. Its protein is CASSTPTSYEQYF.

This clone was counted a single time. The chain uses TRBV2 and TRBJ2-5; D is perhaps TRBD1 (5 bases). The J call may be wrong; the DNA end is better matched by TRBJ2-7. Germline V gives CDR1 SNHLY, CDR2 FYNNEI. The CDR3 sequence is 13 residues long. The CDR3 sequence: CASSDLQGYEQYF. The CDR3 coding sequence is TGTGCCAGCAGTGATCTTCAGGGTTACGAGCAGTACTTC.

This chain joins TRBV6-5 and TRBJ2-2, with TRBD1 identical over 7 bases. CDR3 length: 15 residues. The J segment lost 4 bases and the V segment lost 6 bases, leaving 8 bases of the junction unmatched. Looked up from germline, CDR1 is MNHEY and CDR2 is SVGAGI. In DNA, the CDR3 is TGTGCCAGCAGCCTTGAGGGGGCGCGCACCGGGGAGCTGTTTTTT. It specifies CASSLEGARTGELFF.

The J gene is TRBJ2-7, the V gene TRBV7-9, with TRBD1 matching 7 bases. This CDR3 comprises 14 residues. V dropped 5 bases and J dropped 3; count of bases not matched to a gene: 7. The germline gives CDR1 SEHNR, CDR2 FQNEAQ (reference sequence). The CDR3 here is CASSRAGTVYEQYF. The CDR3 DNA reads as TGTGCCAGCAGCAGGGCCGGGACAGTCTACGAGCAGTACTTC.

The chain is built from TRBV7-9 and TRBJ2-2; D remains unclear. The CDR3 is 13 residues long. Per germline, CDR1 SEHNR and CDR2 FQNEAQ (reference sequence). Trimming took 6 bases from V and 5 from J, leaving 10 bases between them. The CDR3 DNA sequence: TGTGCCAGCAGTGAAACAGCAACCGGGGAGCTGTTTTTT. This gives the protein CASSETATGELFF.

The chain carries TRBV27 and TRBJ1-2; tentatively, D is TRBD1 (5 bases). Per germline, CDR1 MNHEY and CDR2 SMNVEV (reference sequence). Trimming left V 7 bases short and J 2 bases short, with 17 bases between. The CDR3 consists of 15 residues. The CDR3 is CASNPIGGSNYGYTF. CDR3 DNA sequence: TGTGCCAGCAACCCGATCGGGGGGTCCAACTATGGCTACACCTTC.

This clone was detected only a few times. The chain joins TRBV28 to TRBJ1-1; a weak D match, TRBD1 (6 bases). The V and J ends lost 4 bases and 0 bases respectively, with 18 bases between them. CDR1 and CDR2 from the germline V gene are MDHEN and SYDVKM. CDR3 length equals 17 residues. CDR3 amino acids: CASSSQGRNHMNTEAFF. The CDR3 DNA sequence: TGTGCCAGCAGTTCCCAGGGGCGGAACCACATGAACACTGAAGCTTTCTTT.

This clone occurred a few times. The rearrangement links TRBV6-5 to TRBJ2-5; 7 bases are shared with TRBD1. Looked up from germline, CDR1 is MNHEY and CDR2 is SVGAGI. The CDR3 length is 16 residues. Germline trimming cut 0 bases from V and 1 base from J; bases unmatched to any gene: 5. CDR3 in DNA: TGTGCCAGCAGTTACTCGACAGGGAGTACCCAAGAGACCCAGTACTTC. Translating gives CASSYSTGSTQETQYF.

The chain uses TRBV10-3 and TRBJ2-7, with 8 bases identical to TRBD1. V shed 0 bases, J shed 6 bases, and the junction held 7 bases outside the gene matches. This CDR3 spans 15 amino acids. The germline V gene has CDR1 ENHRY and CDR2 SYGVKD. DNA for the CDR3: TGTGCCATCAGTGAGTCGGACAGGGAGTCGGTCGAGCAGTACTTC. Translated, it gives CAISESDRESVEQYF.

The chain has TRBV6-1 and TRBJ2-2; D is ambiguous. Germline loops: CDR1 MNHNS, CDR2 SASEGT. This CDR3 spans 12 amino acids. Trimming pared 3 bases from V and 5 bases from J, leaving 4 bases between. Written as DNA, the CDR3 is TGTGCCAGCAGTGATTATACCGGGGAGCTGTTTTTT. It yields the protein CASSDYTGELFF.